This TCR beta chain derives from a study of cytotoxic CD8 clonotypes in ibrutinib-treated CLL. Libraries were prepared by immunoSEQ multiplex PCR; TCRdb keeps only in-frame clonotypes and omits some of them. The sample lists about 160,000 clones, 81% occurring once. The CDR3 consists of 14 residues. CDR1 and CDR2 (germline): SGHTA, FQGTGA. Trimming cost V 5 bases and J 5 bases, with 16 bases left between them. J is TRBJ2-7 and V is TRBV7-3; possibly TRBD2 for D (5 bases). The sequence was collected from a human donor with chronic lymphocytic leukemia. The input for sequencing was PBMCs, taken after 12 months of ibrutinib treatment. The CDR3, as DNA: TGTGCCAGCAGCCTCGCGCCTGGGGAGAACGAGCAGTACTTC. It is translated as CASSLAPGENEQYF. Together with reference TRBV7-3 and TRBJ2-7, the CDR3 gives the full variable domain: GAGVSQTPSNKVTEKGKYVELRCDPISGHTALYWYRQSLGQGPEFLIYFQGTGAADDSGLPNDRFFAVRPEGSVSTLKIQRTERGDSAVYLCASSLAPGENEQYFGPGTRLTVT.